This T cell receptor beta chain was captured in a study of shared clonotypes between healthy human individuals. On the study more broadly: CD4 naive cells filled three plates per donor, CD4 memory three, CD8 naive two and CD8 memory one.

This clone was observed once. Antigen unknown. Findings and limits, study-wide: In contrast to clonotypes shared by all four donors, non-shared clonotypes had lower generation probabilities.

The method was immunoSEQ multiplex PCR; TCRdb's version includes in-frame clones alone and lacks a portion of them. The sample lists 600,000 or so clones; roughly 96% were seen once. CD45RO-negative, CCR7-selected cells formed the naive CD8 fraction, which excluded terminally differentiated effector memory CD45RA+ cells. Caucasian adults residing in Nashville, Tennessee made up all the donors. The sequenced sample consisted of naive CD8+ T cells sorted from blood. This receptor was taken from a woman in her twenties or thirties in good health.

CDR3 DNA sequence: TGTGCCAGCAGTTTAATTCCTGGGGGCAATCAGCCCCAGCATTTT. Translation: CASSLIPGGNQPQHF. The V gene is TRBV27, the J gene TRBJ1-5; D call uncertain. Looked up from germline, CDR1 is MNHEY and CDR2 is SMNVEV (reference sequence). Deletions cut 2 bases from V and 2 bases from J, with 10 bases between. The CDR3 is 15 amino acids.